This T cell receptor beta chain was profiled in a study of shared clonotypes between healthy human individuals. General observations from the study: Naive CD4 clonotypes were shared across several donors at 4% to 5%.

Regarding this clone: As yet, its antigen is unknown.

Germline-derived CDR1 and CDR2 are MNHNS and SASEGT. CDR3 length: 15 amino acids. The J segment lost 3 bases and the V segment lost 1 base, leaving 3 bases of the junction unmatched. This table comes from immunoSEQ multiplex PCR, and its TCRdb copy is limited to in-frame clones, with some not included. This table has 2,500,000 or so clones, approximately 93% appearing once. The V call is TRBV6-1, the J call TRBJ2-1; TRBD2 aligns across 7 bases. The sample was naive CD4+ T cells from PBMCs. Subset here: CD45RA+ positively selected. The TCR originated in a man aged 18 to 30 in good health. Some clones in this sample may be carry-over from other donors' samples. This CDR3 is CASSEVSGVYNEQFF. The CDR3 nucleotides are TGTGCCAGCAGTGAAGTAAGCGGGGTCTACAATGAGCAGTTCTTC.